The rows below give T cell receptor beta chains drawn from one sample of a study of cytomegalovirus exposure and HLA in healthy donors. Sequencing was performed with immunoSEQ multiplex PCR; in TCRdb, only in-frame clones are kept and a portion is missing. The sample carries about 170,000 clones, approximately 65% recorded once. The sample consisted of PBMCs. These receptors came from a man in his forties in good health and CMV-seronegative. The CDR3 runs from the conserved cysteine through the conserved F or W. D genes are given only for firm matches. Clone size is shown for a subset of rows, as once, few, many or a class of expanded clone.

>NA|TRBJ1-3|TRBV7-2|NA
CASSLVDTFLPSGNTIYF
TGTGCCAGCAGCTTAGTGGACACTTTTCTCCCCTCTGGAAACACCATATATTTT
>TRBD2|TRBJ2-7|TRBV15|NA
CATRGEGGYEQYF
TGTGCCACCAGAGGGGAGGGAGGTTACGAGCAGTACTTC
>TRBD2|TRBJ2-7|TRBV6-5|few
CASSYSPSGPYEQYF
TGTGCCAGCAGTTACTCCCCTAGCGGACCCTACGAGCAGTACTTC
>TRBD2|TRBJ2-5|TRBV6-6|NA
CASSYDLAGGGETQYF
TGTGCCAGCAGCTACGACTTAGCGGGAGGGGGAGAGACCCAGTACTTC
>TRBD1|TRBJ1-2|TRBV6-5|NA
CASSYLDRGFAGYTF
TGTGCCAGCAGTTACTTGGACAGGGGGTTTGCTGGCTACACCTTC
>TRBD1|TRBJ1-5|TRBV28|NA
CASSHRGIVNQPQHF
TGTGCCAGCAGCCACAGGGGAATCGTCAATCAGCCTCAGCATTTT
>NA|TRBJ1-4|TRBV7-9|few
CSSSYRELATNEKLFF
TGTTCCAGCAGCTACAGAGAGTTAGCAACTAATGAAAAACTGTTTTTT
>TRBD2|TRBJ2-7|TRBV7-2|NA
CASNTGLAGSYEQYF
TGTGCCAGCAATACGGGACTAGCGGGCTCCTACGAGCAGTACTTC
>TRBD2|TRBJ2-7|TRBV19|NA
CASRRGTSGVDEQYF
TGTGCCAGTAGGAGGGGGACTAGCGGTGTAGACGAGCAGTACTTC
>NA|TRBJ2-2|TRBV2|NA
CATKERYTGELFF
TGTGCCACCAAGGAGCGGTACACCGGGGAGCTGTTTTTT
>TRBD1|TRBJ2-2|TRBV2|NA
CASSGGWDRGYGELFF
TGTGCCAGCAGTGGAGGGTGGGACAGGGGATACGGGGAGCTGTTTTTT
>NA|TRBJ1-5|TRBV9|NA
CASSVGQGNNQPQHF
TGTGCCAGCAGCGTCGGGCAGGGGAACAATCAGCCCCAGCATTTT
>TRBD1|TRBJ2-3|TRBV7-8|NA
CASSQGGPSTDTQYF
TGTGCCAGCAGCCAAGGGGGCCCTAGCACAGATACGCAGTATTTT
>TRBD2|TRBJ2-1|TRBV25-1|NA
CASSVAGGEQFF
TGTGCCAGCAGTGTAGCGGGAGGTGAGCAGTTCTTC
>NA|TRBJ1-4|TRBV2|NA
CAGKERQENEKLFF
TGTGCCGGAAAGGAGCGGCAGGAGAATGAAAAACTGTTTTTT
>TRBD1|TRBJ1-1|TRBV18|NA
CASSGQMNTEAFF
TGTGCCAGCTCGGGACAGATGAACACTGAAGCTTTCTTT
>TRBD2|TRBJ2-7|TRBV5-4|NA
CASSFGSGSPYEQYF
TGTGCCAGCAGCTTCGGTAGCGGGAGCCCCTACGAGCAGTACTTC
>TRBD1|TRBJ2-1|TRBV5-1|NA
CASRGAPGQGYNEQFF
TGCGCCAGCAGAGGGGCCCCGGGACAGGGATACAATGAGCAGTTCTTC
>TRBD1|TRBJ2-2|TRBV7-6|few
CASSPRFAGQGADTGELFF
TGTGCCAGCAGCCCCCGGTTTGCGGGACAGGGGGCGGACACCGGGGAGCTGTTTTTT
>NA|TRBJ2-5|TRBV18|NA
CASSPQSPDLKETQYF
TGTGCCAGCTCACCTCAGAGTCCCGACTTGAAAGAGACCCAGTACTTC
>NA|TRBJ2-3|TRBV27|NA
CASSLGRDYTDTQYF
TGTGCCAGCAGTTTAGGGCGGGATTACACAGATACGCAGTATTTT
>TRBD1|TRBJ1-4|TRBV25-1|NA
CASRGTALNEKLFF
TGTGCCAGCCGTGGGACAGCCCTCAATGAAAAACTGTTTTTT
>NA|TRBJ2-3|TRBV30|NA
CAWNPSLATVGGTDTQYF
TGTGCCTGGAATCCTTCCCTGGCGACGGTCGGGGGCACAGATACGCAGTATTTT
>TRBD2|TRBJ2-3|TRBV7-2|once
CASSSRTSGLGTDTQYF
TGTGCCAGCAGCTCCCGGACTAGCGGGCTCGGAACAGATACGCAGTATTTT
>NA|TRBJ2-3|TRBV19|NA
CATTDEGGVETDTQYF
TGTGCCACCACTGATGAGGGGGGGGTAGAGACAGATACGCAGTATTTT
>NA|TRBJ2-3|TRBV9|NA
CASSVGSTSTDTQYF
TGTGCCAGCAGCGTGGGCAGCACTAGCACAGATACGCAGTATTTT
>TRBD1|TRBJ2-4|TRBV7-6|once
CASSLVTGEEGKNIQYF
TGTGCCAGCAGTCTTGTAACAGGGGAAGAGGGCAAAAACATTCAGTACTTC
>TRBD2|TRBJ2-1|TRBV7-9|NA
CASSYQGLAAYNEQFF
TGTGCCAGCAGCTACCAGGGACTAGCGGCTTACAATGAGCAGTTCTTC
>TRBD2|TRBJ2-2|TRBV11-3|NA
CASSRTSGTNTGELFF
TGTGCCAGCAGCCGAACTAGCGGGACGAACACCGGGGAGCTGTTTTTT
>TRBD2|TRBJ2-7|TRBV7-2|NA
CASSLFSGLSYEQYF
TGTGCCAGCAGCTTATTTAGCGGGCTTTCCTACGAGCAGTACTTC
>NA|TRBJ2-5|TRBV11-3|NA
CASSTWGDQETQYF
TGTGCCAGCAGCACATGGGGAGACCAAGAGACCCAGTACTTC
>NA|TRBJ1-3|TRBV28|NA
CASSRGTSGNTIYF
TGTGCCAGCAGCCGAGGTACGTCTGGAAACACCATATATTTT
>NA|TRBJ1-1|TRBV18|NA
CASSPSGDTEAFF
TGTGCCAGCTCACCTTCAGGGGACACTGAAGCCTTCTTT
>TRBD1|TRBJ1-2|TRBV6-1|few
CASFIGGQLPYGYTF
TGTGCCAGCTTCATAGGGGGACAGTTACCCTATGGCTACACCTTC
>TRBD2|TRBJ2-7|TRBV4-1|NA
CASSQLQVASGTREQYF
TGCGCCAGCAGCCAACTCCAAGTGGCTAGCGGGACACGGGAGCAGTACTTC
>TRBD2|TRBJ2-4|TRBV7-3|once
CASSLDGRGPKNIQYF
TGTGCCAGCAGCTTAGATGGGAGGGGTCCCAAAAACATTCAGTACTTC
>TRBD2|TRBJ2-3|TRBV7-3|NA
CASSFGLAADTQYF
TGTGCCAGCAGCTTCGGACTAGCGGCGGATACGCAGTATTTT
>NA|TRBJ1-5|TRBV7-2|once
CASSLRGAEQPQHF
TGTGCCAGCAGCTTGCGGGGTGCGGAGCAGCCCCAGCATTTT
>TRBD1|TRBJ1-1|TRBV4-1|few
CASSQDGTVNTEAFF
TGCGCCAGCAGCCAAGATGGGACAGTAAACACTGAAGCTTTCTTT
>TRBD2|TRBJ2-2|TRBV7-9|few
CASSPLLAGHRELFF
TGTGCCAGCAGCCCGCTTCTAGCGGGGCACAGGGAGCTGTTTTTT
>NA|TRBJ1-1|TRBV7-8|NA
CASSLRGWNTEAFF
TGTGCCAGCAGCTTACGGGGTTGGAACACTGAAGCTTTCTTT
>TRBD1|TRBJ2-3|TRBV5-1|few
CASSLEDRATDTQYF
TGCGCCAGCAGCTTGGAGGACAGGGCCACAGATACGCAGTATTTT
>NA|TRBJ2-3|TRBV11-2|NA
CASSRSLRTSTDTQYF
TGTGCCAGCAGCCGCTCTTTGCGGACTAGCACAGATACGCAGTATTTT
>TRBD2|TRBJ2-7|TRBV5-6|medium-sized
CASSWGGGGEQYF
TGTGCCAGCAGCTGGGGCGGGGGGGGCGAGCAGTACTTC
>NA|TRBJ2-7|TRBV6-6|NA
CASTRTQTYEQYF
TGTGCCAGCACCCGGACACAGACCTACGAGCAGTACTTC
>NA|TRBJ2-1|TRBV18|NA
CASSPEQLWNEQFF
TGTGCCAGCTCCCCTGAACAGCTCTGGAACGAGCAGTTCTTC